The 4 T cell receptor beta chains reported below all come from one sample, sequenced in a study of beta chain features in type 1 diabetes. Broader study findings: Patients with Type 1 diabetes showed moderately but significantly shorter TCRB CDR3s in all four CD4+ subsets.

The sequenced template was cDNA made from the entire isolated RNA. Repertoires were generated with immunoSEQ multiplex PCR, while TCRdb's copy carries only in-frame clones and drops some. The data show about 260,000 clones, around 20% seen once. The antigens these receptors bind are not known. The sequenced material came from naive CD4+ T cells from blood. The receptors here all came from a woman aged 40 to 50 with type 1 diabetes.

V usage is TRBV7-2 and J usage is TRBJ2-7, with D tentatively TRBD1 (6 bases). The CDR3 runs to 12 residues. The germline V and J ends were trimmed by 5 bases and 5 bases, with 10 bases remaining between them. The germline V gene has CDR1 SGHTA and CDR2 FQGNSA. The CDR3 region is CASSGDINEQYF. In DNA form, the CDR3 reads TGTGCCAGCAGCGGGGACATCAACGAGCAGTACTTC.

In its sample, this clone was seen once. The chain couples TRBV7-2 to TRBJ1-1, with D hard to call. There are 15 residues in the CDR3. Germline lookup yields CDR1 SGHTA and CDR2 FQGNSA. V shed 5 bases and J shed 2 bases, with 15 bases lying between them. In DNA form, the CDR3 reads TGTGCCAGCAGCCGATCGGAGGGAGACAACACTGAAGCTTTCTTT. Translated, it gives CASSRSEGDNTEAFF.

The sample holds a few counts of this clone. The chain recombines TRBV5-1 with TRBJ2-7, with D possibly TRBD1 on 6 matching bases. The V and J ends lost 4 bases and 2 bases respectively, with 16 bases between them. CDR1 and CDR2 from the germline V gene are SGHRS and YFSETQ. The CDR3 sequence is 15 residues long. CDR3 nucleotides: TGCGCCAGCAGCCCTGGAACAGGGTCACCCTACGAGCAGTACTTC. This encodes CASSPGTGSPYEQYF.

This clone came up a few times. CDR3 loop: CASSEGRGSNQPQHF. The DNA of the CDR3 is TGTGCCAGCAGCGAGGGGAGGGGTTCTAATCAGCCCCAGCATTTT. This rearrangement joins TRBV9 to TRBJ1-5, with D possibly being TRBD1 (5 bases). V shed 3 bases and J shed 4 bases, with 14 bases lying between them. Germline V gives CDR1 SGDLS, CDR2 YYNGEE. The CDR3 consists of 15 residues.